Below are 5 T cell receptor beta chains sequenced from a single sample in a study of graft-versus-host responses after intestinal transplantation. These TCRs are of unknown antigen specificity. Here immunoSEQ multiplex PCR was the method, and the copy in TCRdb shows in-frame clones only, minus some. The table shows 55,000 to 85,000 clones, with about 90% occurring only once. Material: unstimulated CD8+ T cells sorted from spleen or lymph node cells, obtained before intestinal transplant. The receptors were sampled from a human donor who received an intestinal transplant.

This chain joins TRBV5-1 and TRBJ2-7; the match to TRBD1 covers 7 bases. Germline CDR1 and CDR2: SGHRS and YFSETQ. CDR3 size: 16 residues. Unmatched junction bases numbered 11, after V lost 0 bases and J lost 5 bases. CDR3 DNA sequence: TGCGCCAGCAGCTTGGCAGGGGGATATGGCATCCACGAGCAGTACTTC. It is translated as CASSLAGGYGIHEQYF.

The chain carries TRBV5-1 and TRBJ1-2, with D perhaps TRBD1 (6 bases). Trimming pared 2 bases from V and 3 bases from J, leaving 14 bases between. The CDR3 contains 15 residues. Germline V lookup: CDR1 SGHRS, CDR2 YFSETQ. This CDR3 is CASSLSGEGDYGYTF. CDR3 nucleotides: TGCGCCAGCAGCTTATCAGGGGAGGGGGACTATGGCTACACCTTC.

This chain links TRBV4-1 with TRBJ2-3; D not certain. This CDR3 spans 14 amino acids. Deletions cut 6 bases from V and 2 bases from J, with 12 bases between. Germline CDR1 is MGHRA and CDR2 is YSYEKL. The CDR3: CASSLDTNTDTQYF. As DNA, the CDR3 is TGCGCCAGCAGTCTCGACACGAACACAGATACGCAGTATTTT.

V usage is TRBV2 and J usage is TRBJ2-5, with D perhaps TRBD1 (6 bases). The CDR3 runs 15 residues. With 4 bases removed from V and 1 base from J, the gap between germline ends came to 13 bases. In germline, CDR1 is SNHLY, CDR2 FYNNEI. CDR3 protein: CASSAGPGAQETQYF. The CDR3 DNA is TGTGCCAGCAGTGCCGGTCCAGGGGCCCAAGAGACCCAGTACTTC.

The chain carries TRBV21-1 and TRBJ2-2; TRBD1, the table's D call, was not compared with the DNA. TRBV21-1 is termed a pseudogene. The CDR3 has 16 residues. The CDR3 sequence is CASSNNGQAPTGELFF. The DNA for the CDR3 is TGTGCCAGCAGCAATAATGGGCAGGCACCCACCGGGGAGCTGTTTTTT.